This section outlines one T cell receptor (beta chain) sequence together with its context. Its antigen is as yet unknown. Other DNA sequences in the sample encode the same CDR3. The sample's time point: newly diagnosed, previously untreated cHL patient sample. Magnetic negative selection purified CD4+ T cells from thawed PBMCs. PBMCs representing newly diagnosed, untreated classical Hodgkin lymphoma functioned as the comparison. V lost 4 bases, J lost 4 bases, and 14 bases lay in between. The germline CDR1 and CDR2 sequences are SGHAT and FQNNGV. CDR3 size: 16 residues. The entry originates in a study of PD-1 blockade in classical Hodgkin lymphoma. Study-level results: Relapsed/refractory patients reportedly had lower baseline diversity than newly diagnosed patients.

Measured with immunoSEQ multiplex PCR; TCRdb has only the in-frame clones, and not every one. Of about 22,000 clones listed, about 88% are singletons. The TCR was taken from a human donor with classical Hodgkin lymphoma. The sequenced sample consisted of CD4+ T cells from blood. The genes are TRBV11-2 and TRBJ1-6; no clear D gene. CDR3 sequence: CASSSPTMGYNSPLHF. The CDR3 DNA reads TGTGCCAGCAGCTCTCCGACAATGGGATATAATTCACCCCTCCACTTT. Drawing the rest from reference TRBV11-2 and TRBJ1-6, the complete variable domain is EAGVAQSPRYKIIEKRQSVAFWCNPISGHATLYWYQQILGQGPKLLIQFQNNGVVDDSQLPKDRFSAERLKGVDSTLKIQPAKLEDSAVYLCASSSPTMGYNSPLHFGNGTRLTVT.